Listed here are 28 T cell receptor beta chains from one sample, sequenced in a study of persistence of HIV-infected CD4 T cells. Lysates of CMV-infected fibroblasts at roughly 10 ug/mL stimulated these cells. Sorting selected CD4+ T cells upregulating both CD40 ligand and CD69. Sequencing used immunoSEQ version 4 in survey mode. Here immunoSEQ multiplex PCR was the method, and the copy in TCRdb shows in-frame clones only, minus some. The sample has fewer than 20,000 clones, 70% to 80% seen once. The antigens these receptors bind are not known. Sequenced here: CD4+ T cells sorted from PBMCs after approximately 20-hour stimulation, sampled from a patient who received antiretroviral therapy. These receptor sequences come from an adult man with HIV who was CMV-seropositive.

The chain combines TRBV5-4 with TRBJ1-1; a possible D gene is TRBD1 (6 bases). CDR1 and CDR2 (germline): SGHNT, YYREEE (reference sequence). V lost 2 bases and J 1 base, leaving 12 bases between the germline ends. The CDR3 is made up of 15 amino acids. CDR3 loop: CASSFGGHRNTEAFF. CDR3 DNA: TGTGCCAGCAGCTTCGGGGGCCATCGGAACACTGAAGCTTTCTTT.

This chain connects TRBV21-1 to TRBJ2-2; whether TRBD2, the table's D call, matches the DNA was not checked. TRBV21-1 counts as a pseudogene. This CDR3 is 13 amino acids long. The CDR3 coding sequence is TGTGCCAGCAGAATCAGTACGGGGGGGGAGCTGTTTTTT. Its protein is CASRISTGGELFF.

This clone was observed a few times. This rearrangement joins TRBV4-1 to TRBJ2-1, with no clear D. V dropped 4 bases and J dropped 0 bases, with 13 bases sitting between them. This CDR3 is built from 16 residues. CDR1 and CDR2 from the germline V gene are MGHRA and YSYEKL. CDR3 coding DNA: TGCGCCAGCAGCCCTCTCGACATACTCTCCTACAATGAGCAGTTCTTC. Amino acid sequence: CASSPLDILSYNEQFF.

The genes are TRBV27 and TRBJ1-2, with D unclear. Germline lookup yields CDR1 MNHEY and CDR2 SMNVEV (reference sequence). The CDR3 sequence is 14 residues long. V lost 2 bases, J lost 0 bases, and 7 bases lay in between. CDR3 amino acids: CASSLKFSNYGYTF. The CDR3 region has the DNA TGTGCCAGCAGTTTAAAATTCTCTAACTATGGCTACACCTTC.

V gene TRBV19 combines with J gene TRBJ1-1, with 12 bases lining up with TRBD1. This CDR3 is 15 amino acids long. After removal of 4 bases from V and 4 bases from J, the junction contained 4 bases not matched to a gene. Germline assignment: CDR1 LNHDA and CDR2 SQIVND (reference sequence). The CDR3 DNA sequence: TGTGCCAGTAGTAGGGGACAGGGGGCACTCACTGAAGCTTTCTTT. As protein: CASSRGQGALTEAFF.

The rearrangement links TRBV20-1 to TRBJ2-1, with no clear D. V was pared by 3 bases and J by 0 bases, with 12 bases between. From germline, CDR1 is DFQATT and CDR2 SNEGSKA (reference sequence). This CDR3 region has 15 residues. In DNA, the CDR3 is TGCAGTGCTAGTTTGGACGCGAGCTCCTACAATGAGCAGTTCTTC. Protein: CSASLDASSYNEQFF.

This clone has a single count. The CDR3, as DNA: TGTGCCAGCAGCCCCCAGGGACAGGGCCTACGGAGCTCCTACAATGAGCAGTTCTTC. It is translated as CASSPQGQGLRSSYNEQFF. The J gene is TRBJ2-1, the V gene TRBV27; 9 bases fit TRBD1. Germline V CDR1 and CDR2: MNHEY, SMNVEV (reference sequence). The length of the CDR3 is 19 residues. V gave up 6 bases and J gave up 0 bases; unmatched junction bases: 15.

This chain uses TRBV24-1 with TRBJ2-1; TRBD1 is a possible D gene (6 bases). In germline, CDR1 is KGHDR, CDR2 SFDVKD. V lost 5 bases, J lost 7 bases, and 14 bases lay in between. The CDR3 has 14 residues. In DNA form, the CDR3 reads TGTGCCACCAGTGGGCAGGGGAATCGGAATGAGCAGTTCTTC. Residues: CATSGQGNRNEQFF.

The chain combines TRBV29-1 with TRBJ1-1; D not certain. The germline gives CDR1 SQVTM, CDR2 ANQGSEA. Trimming pared 4 bases from V and 4 bases from J, leaving 10 bases between. This CDR3 is built from 12 residues. CDR3 protein: CSVGISFTEAFF. The CDR3 coding sequence is TGCAGCGTTGGCATCTCCTTCACTGAAGCTTTCTTT.

The chain uses TRBV10-3 and TRBJ1-2; D gene uncertain. V lost 0 bases and J lost 1, with 6 bases in between. CDR3 length: 14 amino acids. Germline V CDR1 and CDR2: ENHRY, SYGVKD. CDR3 protein: CAISESLGNYGYTF. The CDR3 DNA reads as TGTGCCATCAGTGAGTCGTTGGGTAACTATGGCTACACCTTC.

The chain combines TRBV5-4 with TRBJ1-4; the match to TRBD1 covers 7 bases. With 5 bases clipped from V and 5 bases from J, the junction kept 6 bases outside the gene matches. This CDR3 is 14 amino acids long. Germline V CDR1 and CDR2: SGHNT, YYREEE (reference sequence). The chain's CDR3 is CASSSDRTNEKLFF. CDR3 nucleotides: TGTGCCAGCAGTTCGGACAGGACGAATGAAAAACTGTTTTTT.

A few counts support this clone. V gene TRBV19 combines with J gene TRBJ2-3; D ambiguous. V was shortened by 6 bases and J by 0 bases, with 13 bases between the two germline ends. The CDR3 is made up of 15 amino acids. CDR1 LNHDA and CDR2 SQIVND come from the germline V gene (reference sequence). The CDR3 DNA reads TGTGCCAGTAGAAACCTAGTACTTAGCACAGATACGCAGTATTTT. This gives the protein CASRNLVLSTDTQYF.

By share, this clone ranks as medium-sized. The J gene is TRBJ1-4, the V gene TRBV5-1; the D gene is possibly TRBD1 (5 bases). The V end lost 3 bases, the J end lost 0 bases, and 12 bases lay between the germline ends. Germline-derived CDR1 and CDR2 are SGHRS and YFSETQ. CDR3 length: 16 residues. CDR3 DNA: TGCGCCAGCAGCTATTCCGGGGCCGCAACTAATGAAAAACTGTTTTTT. This translates into CASSYSGAATNEKLFF.

The chain joins TRBV6-5 to TRBJ1-2; 9 nucleotides align to TRBD1. Germline lookup yields CDR1 MNHEY and CDR2 SVGAGI. The CDR3 runs to 14 residues. Germline trimming cut 4 bases from V and 8 bases from J; bases unmatched to any gene: 8. In DNA form, the CDR3 reads TGTGCCAGCAGTTCCGGGACAGGGAGTAGAGGCTACACCTTC. As protein: CASSSGTGSRGYTF.

The rearrangement joins TRBV7-8 to TRBJ2-7; D possibly corresponds to TRBD1 (7 bases). CDR1 and CDR2 (germline): SGHVS, FQNEAQ. CDR3 size: 15 residues. Trimming took off 5 bases at V and 5 bases at J, with 19 bases between the two ends. The CDR3 region has the DNA TGTGCCAGCAGCCGTGCGGGACAGCCAGCCCACGAGCAGTACTTC. This encodes CASSRAGQPAHEQYF. Combining the CDR3 with reference TRBV7-8 and TRBJ2-7 gives the whole variable domain GAGVSQSPRYKVAKRGQDVALRCDPISGHVSLFWYQQALGQGPEFLTYFQNEAQLDKSGLPSDRFFAERPEGSVSTLKIQRTQQEDSAVYLCASSRAGQPAHEQYFGPGTRLTVT.

The gene calls are TRBV12-3 or TRBV12-4 and TRBJ2-7; TRBD1 matches at 7 bases. After removal of 6 bases from V and 7 bases from J, the junction contained 9 bases not matched to a gene. The CDR3 runs to 13 residues. Here the CDR3 DNA reads TGTGCCAGCAGCCCAGGGACAGTAGGGGAGCAGTACTTC. Its protein is CASSPGTVGEQYF.

J is TRBJ1-3 and V is TRBV14; D is unclear. Germline V CDR1 and CDR2: SGHDN, FVKESK. The germline V and J ends were trimmed by 0 bases and 0 bases, with 9 bases remaining between them. The CDR3 has 16 residues. CDR3 DNA: TGTGCCAGCAGCCAAGACAGGTGGAGCTCTGGAAACACCATATATTTT. Translation: CASSQDRWSSGNTIYF.

This chain uses TRBV5-1 with TRBJ2-1, with TRBD1 matching over 7 bases. Germline V gene data show CDR1 as SGHRS and CDR2 as YFSETQ. Trimming took 0 bases from V and 5 from J; bases not matched to a gene: 8. This CDR3 region has 16 residues. CDR3 DNA: TGCGCCAGCAGCTTGGTGGTGACAGGGATCGACAATGAGCAGTTCTTC. Protein product: CASSLVVTGIDNEQFF.

This chain uses TRBV6-6 with TRBJ1-3; 7 bases line up with TRBD1. The V segment lost 5 bases and the J segment 0 bases; nucleotides outside the gene matches: 7. The CDR3 runs 16 residues. Germline CDR1 reads MNHNY; CDR2 reads SVGAGI (reference sequence). The CDR3 coding sequence is TGTGCCAGCAGTCCGGGACAGTCAAACTCTGGAAACACCATATATTTT. As protein: CASSPGQSNSGNTIYF.

The chain employs TRBV21-1 and TRBJ1-2. TRBV21-1 is noted as a pseudogene. The CDR3 length is 16 residues. CDR3 bases: TGTGCCAGCAGCAAAGCCGGGAGGCGATGGGACTATGGCTACACCTTC. This sequence encodes CASSKAGRRWDYGYTF.

The chain uses TRBV12-1 and TRBJ2-7; the table's TRBD1 call for D was not verified on the DNA. TRBV12-1 has pseudogene status. The CDR3 runs 14 residues. In nucleotides, the CDR3 is TGTGCCAGCAGCTTGGGACAGGGGCCCTACGAGCAGTACTTC. Its protein product is CASSLGQGPYEQYF.

Only a few counts were recorded for this clone. The chain combines TRBV2 with TRBJ1-5, with D uncertain. Germline V gene sequence: CDR1 SNHLY, CDR2 FYNNEI. V lost 6 bases to trimming and J lost 0 bases, with 12 bases between them. CDR3 length equals 15 residues. Here the CDR3 reads CASSPRRDSNQPQHF. CDR3 sequence (DNA): TGTGCCAGCAGCCCTAGGAGGGATAGCAATCAGCCCCAGCATTTT.

The chain couples TRBV6-2 or TRBV6-3 to TRBJ2-7, with TRBD1 matching 10 bases. In germline, CDR1 is MNHEY, CDR2 SVGEGT. Germline trimming cut 5 bases from V and 7 bases from J; bases unmatched to any gene: 11. CDR3 length: 15 amino acids. CDR3: CASSRPGTGAEEQYF. DNA of the CDR3: TGTGCCAGCAGTCGCCCCGGGACAGGGGCGGAAGAGCAGTACTTC.

V and J are TRBV6-5 and TRBJ1-2; TRBD1 is a possible D gene (6 bases). This CDR3 spans 15 amino acids. Germline assignment: CDR1 MNHEY and CDR2 SVGAGI. Trimming left V 6 bases short and J 2 bases short, with 16 bases between. CDR3 protein: CASSLGGGGNYGYTF. DNA of the CDR3: TGTGCCAGCAGCCTAGGGGGAGGAGGGAACTATGGCTACACCTTC.

This clone is labeled medium-sized (0.01 to 0.1%). The genes are TRBV6-1 and TRBJ2-3, with D possibly being TRBD2 (6 bases). This CDR3 is 17 amino acids long. The V end was cut by 4 bases, the J end by 0 bases, with 17 bases between. Germline values: CDR1 MNHNS, CDR2 SASEGT. This CDR3 reads CASSVVGVAVSTDTQYF. The CDR3 DNA sequence: TGTGCCAGCAGTGTCGTAGGCGTAGCGGTTAGCACAGATACGCAGTATTTT.

The genes are TRBV11-3 and TRBJ2-4; D perhaps matches TRBD1 (5 bases). The CDR3 is made up of 13 amino acids. Germline CDR1 reads SGHNT; CDR2 reads YENEEA. The germline V and J ends were trimmed by 4 bases and 7 bases, with 11 bases remaining between them. CDR3 nucleotide sequence: TGTGCCAGCAGCTCTCCCCCAGGGAACATTCAGTACTTC. Protein sequence: CASSSPPGNIQYF.

This chain uses TRBV4-1 with TRBJ1-5; weak D call: TRBD1 (5 bases). This CDR3 is built from 15 residues. Germline V CDR1 and CDR2: MGHRA, YSYEKL. V gave up 0 bases and J gave up 8 bases, with 14 bases separating them. The CDR3 protein is CASSQDRASGEPQHF. The CDR3 DNA follows: TGCGCCAGCAGCCAAGATCGGGCTTCGGGGGAGCCCCAGCATTTT.

The J gene is TRBJ2-7, the V gene TRBV7-8; D ambiguous. From germline, CDR1 is SGHVS and CDR2 FQNEAQ. V shed 2 bases and J shed 7 bases, with 21 bases lying between them. This CDR3 spans 16 amino acids. The CDR3 here is CASSLKNSLPEEEQYF. The DNA for the CDR3 is TGTGCCAGCAGCTTAAAAAACAGCCTCCCAGAGGAGGAGCAGTACTTC.